These T cell receptor beta chains were read from a single sample in a study of blood T cell repertoires in COVID-19. The assay was immunoSEQ multiplex PCR, and TCRdb's table has in-frame clones only and misses some. The data show roughly 200,000 clones, around 80% seen once. Sequences were obtained from peripheral blood. The receptors originated from a woman in her 30s with COVID-19, enrolled during active disease. Each CDR3 is given with its conserved first and last residue. The order of the fields is D gene, J gene, clone size, V gene, CDR3 protein, CDR3 DNA. D genes are given only for firm matches. Not every row has a clone size; where given, it reads once, few, many or a size class.

TRBD1	TRBJ2-5	.	TRBV2	CASRQQTGGAETQYF	TGTGCCAGCAGGCAACAGACAGGGGGCGCGGAGACCCAGTACTTC
TRBD1	TRBJ2-4	.	TRBV28	CASSLLGQGHLKNIQYF	TGTGCCAGCAGTCTACTAGGACAGGGCCATTTAAAAAACATTCAGTACTTC
.	TRBJ2-3	.	TRBV28	CASREPRGRADTQYF	TGTGCCAGCAGAGAGCCCAGGGGACGAGCAGATACGCAGTATTTT
.	TRBJ1-5	.	TRBV2	CASGMRQPQHF	TGTGCCAGCGGCATGAGGCAGCCCCAGCATTTT
.	TRBJ2-2	.	TRBV7-8	CASSLHGELFF	TGTGCCAGCAGCTTACACGGGGAGCTGTTTTTT
.	TRBJ1-5	.	TRBV19	CASSTFASGNQPQHF	TGTGCCAGTAGTACCTTCGCGAGCGGCAATCAGCCCCAGCATTTT
.	TRBJ2-5	few	TRBV7-8	CASSLEPGLFLETQYF	TGTGCCAGCAGCTTAGAACCGGGACTCTTTTTAGAGACCCAGTACTTC
.	TRBJ1-3	.	TRBV18	CASSLGSPGNTIYF	TGTGCCAGCTCCCTAGGATCCCCAGGAAACACCATATATTTT
TRBD1	TRBJ1-4	.	TRBV27	CASSLFPGQTNEKLFF	TGTGCCAGCAGTCTTTTCCCGGGACAGACTAATGAAAAACTGTTTTTT
.	TRBJ2-3	.	TRBV13	CASSLFLWAGEIPRDTQYF	TGTGCCAGCAGCCTATTCTTGTGGGCAGGGGAAATACCACGTGATACGCAGTATTTT
TRBD2	TRBJ2-5	.	TRBV5-4	CASSPTGGAGEETQYF	TGTGCCAGCAGCCCAACCGGGGGAGCGGGGGAAGAGACCCAGTACTTC
.	TRBJ2-3	few	TRBV19	CASGEGGTDTQYF	TGTGCCAGTGGGGAAGGGGGCACAGATACGCAGTATTTT
TRBD2	TRBJ2-3	.	TRBV9	CASSVGSGGFTDTQYF	TGTGCCAGCAGCGTAGGGAGCGGGGGTTTCACAGATACGCAGTATTTT
.	TRBJ2-3	.	TRBV11-3	CASSPKPGASTDTQYF	TGTGCCAGCAGCCCGAAACCAGGTGCTAGCACAGATACGCAGTATTTT
.	TRBJ2-5	.	TRBV29-1	CSVHSGSGETQYF	TGCAGCGTTCATTCAGGGTCTGGAGAGACCCAGTACTTC
TRBD1	TRBJ2-1	.	TRBV2	CASSVDRGSYNEQFF	TGTGCCAGCAGTGTAGACAGGGGAAGTTACAATGAGCAGTTCTTC
.	TRBJ2-1	.	TRBV15	CATSGLLEREGEQFF	TGTGCCACCAGCGGATTACTAGAACGTGAGGGTGAGCAGTTCTTC